This T cell receptor (beta chain) is drawn from a study of early T cells in non-severe SARS-CoV-2 infection. Across the study: Unsorted whole blood bulk RNA was sequenced, with unpaired chains. Study outcomes and limitations: Matching results from VDJdb favored anti-spike CD8 responses, leaving private and CD4 specificities undetected.

This clonotype was counted ten times or more. Its antigen remains unidentified. In the library, individual cDNA molecules carried attached unique molecular identifiers. TCRdb re-called the 5' RACE reads through MiXCR, storing one row per CDR3 protein. The sample has about 75,000 distinct CDR3 sequences; 10% to 12% are singletons. Deletions cut 4 bases from V and 0 bases from J, with 10 bases between. The CDR3 contains 15 residues. From germline, CDR1 is KGHSH and CDR2 LQKENI. The input for sequencing was whole blood, taken at baseline. The clonotype comes from an adult who was a healthcare worker with PCR-confirmed SARS-CoV-2 infection or an uninfected control (not recorded which). The chain is built from TRBV18 and TRBJ1-5; no clear D gene. CDR3 nucleotide sequence: TGTGCCAGCTCACACAGATCGCTTAGCAATCAGCCCCAGCATTTT. Its protein is CASSHRSLSNQPQHF.